One sample yielded the 29 T cell receptor beta chains listed below, sequenced in a study of cytomegalovirus exposure and HLA in healthy donors. PCR used 60 Vbeta primers and 13 Jbeta primers. Profiled with immunoSEQ multiplex PCR; TCRdb holds only in-frame clones, not every one. The sample contains 150,000 to 200,000 clones, roughly 75% of which appear only once. Input material: PBMCs. These receptors were taken from a man aged 18 to 29 in good health and CMV-seropositive.

V is TRBV18 and J is TRBJ2-1; perhaps TRBD1 as D (6 bases). Germline V gene sequence: CDR1 KGHSH, CDR2 LQKENI. With 8 bases removed from V and 8 bases from J, the gap between germline ends came to 13 bases. The CDR3 runs 12 residues. CDR3 sequence (DNA): TGTGCCAGCCGAGCGCCAGGGGATGAGCAGTTCTTC. This codes for CASRAPGDEQFF.

This chain links TRBV5-1 with TRBJ2-5; 7 positions agree with TRBD1. The CDR3 spans 14 residues. The junction had 7 bases not matched to a gene; V was cut back by 8 bases and J by 0 bases. Germline assignment: CDR1 SGHRS and CDR2 YFSETQ. CDR3 amino acids: CASSDRAHQETQYF. The CDR3 nucleotides read TGCGCCAGTAGTGACAGGGCCCACCAAGAGACCCAGTACTTC.

This CDR3 reads CASSEDRGQPQHF. For the CDR3, the DNA is TGTGCCAGCAGTGAGGACAGGGGCCAGCCCCAGCATTTT. The genes are TRBV6-1 and TRBJ1-5; 9 bases are shared with TRBD1. There are 13 residues in the CDR3. Germline V lookup: CDR1 MNHNS, CDR2 SASEGT. The V segment lost 3 bases and the J segment 7 bases; nucleotides outside the gene matches: 1.

The rearrangement joins TRBV6-5 to TRBJ2-7, with D tentatively TRBD2 (6 bases). Germline assignment: CDR1 MNHEY and CDR2 SVGAGI. CDR3 length: 12 amino acids. V was clipped by 6 bases and J by 6 bases, with 12 bases between them. This CDR3 reads CASSWVGGEQYF. The CDR3 bases are TGTGCCAGCAGCTGGGTGGGGGGCGAGCAGTACTTC.

The chain carries TRBV7-9 and TRBJ2-4, with 8 bases lining up with TRBD1. The V gene end was trimmed by 1 base and the J gene end by 5 bases; junction bases not matched to a gene: 7. The germline CDR1 and CDR2 sequences are SEHNR and FQNEAQ (reference sequence). The CDR3 is 16 residues long. The CDR3 sequence is CASSLGFGQGENIQYF. The DNA of the CDR3 is TGTGCCAGCAGCTTAGGGTTCGGACAGGGCGAAAACATTCAGTACTTC.

The J gene is TRBJ2-5, the V gene TRBV4-1; 9 bases agree with TRBD1. Germline CDR1 is MGHRA and CDR2 is YSYEKL. This CDR3 region has 15 residues. Trimming cost V 4 bases and J 4 bases; bases outside gene matches: 7. The CDR3 sequence is CASSPNRDRAETQYF. The CDR3 region has the DNA TGCGCCAGCAGCCCCAACCGGGACAGGGCAGAGACCCAGTACTTC.

In this sample, this clone turned up once. The V call is TRBV4-1, the J call TRBJ2-7; D possibly corresponds to TRBD2 (5 bases). This CDR3 has 16 amino acids. V dropped 2 bases and J dropped 4 bases, with 18 bases sitting between them. Germline assignment: CDR1 MGHRA and CDR2 YSYEKL. The CDR3 protein is CASSQFGSAGPYEQYF. The CDR3 bases are TGCGCCAGCAGCCAATTTGGGTCCGCGGGCCCGTACGAGCAGTACTTC.

The chain recombines TRBV7-7 with TRBJ2-2; TRBD1 matches 10 bases. Looked up from germline, CDR1 is SSHAT and CDR2 is FNYEAQ (reference sequence). Trimming cost V 5 bases and J 4 bases; bases outside gene matches: 4. The CDR3 runs 15 residues. The CDR3 bases are TGTGCCAGCAGCCCGGACAGGGGGACCACCGGGGAGCTGTTTTTT. Amino acid sequence: CASSPDRGTTGELFF.

This CDR3 is CASSRQTSGDYEQYF. In DNA, the CDR3 is TGTGCCAGCAGCCGCCAGACTAGCGGTGACTACGAGCAGTACTTC. The rearrangement uses TRBV11-2 and TRBJ2-7; TRBD2 aligns across 9 bases. J lost 3 bases, V lost 5 bases, and 8 bases had no gene match. From germline, CDR1 is SGHAT and CDR2 FQNNGV. This CDR3 comprises 15 residues.

The rearrangement joins TRBV7-2 to TRBJ2-7; maybe TRBD2 (6 bases). V lost 1 base and J lost 3, with 10 bases in between. Germline values: CDR1 SGHTA, CDR2 FQGNSA. The CDR3 runs to 14 residues. In DNA form, the CDR3 reads TGTGCCAGCAGCTTAGAGGCTAGCGACTACGAGCAGTACTTC. This encodes CASSLEASDYEQYF.

This clone was observed once. The rearrangement joins TRBV28 to TRBJ2-1, with D possibly matching TRBD2 (6 bases). CDR1 is MDHEN, CDR2 SYDVKM, per germline. Trimming left V 3 bases short and J 0 bases short, with 15 bases between. CDR3 size: 17 residues. The CDR3 DNA reads TGTGCCAGCAGTTTCCCATTGCGGGGCAGCTCCTACAATGAGCAGTTCTTC. Translation gives CASSFPLRGSSYNEQFF.

The chain links TRBV4-2 to TRBJ1-1, with D uncertain. Between the trimmed V and J ends, which lost 1 base and 2 bases, there was a span of 8 bases. Germline loops: CDR1 LGHNA, CDR2 YNFKEQ. This CDR3 is built from 14 residues. The CDR3 DNA follows: TGTGCCAGCAGCCAAGCGGGAATTAACACTGAAGCTTTCTTT. It is translated as CASSQAGINTEAFF.

This sequence joins TRBV30 and TRBJ2-2; 8 bases align to TRBD1. After removal of 4 bases from V and 1 base from J, the junction contained 2 bases not matched to a gene. CDR3 length: 14 amino acids. From germline, CDR1 is GTSNPN and CDR2 SVGIG (reference sequence). The CDR3 region is CAWNRGRNTGELFF. The CDR3 region has the DNA TGTGCCTGGAACAGGGGGAGGAACACCGGGGAGCTGTTTTTT.

As regards this clone: The junction departs from the called germline gene at one end, perhaps through a read error. The V gene is TRBV19, the J gene TRBJ1-1, with a weak D call TRBD1 (6 bases). CDR3 size: 15 residues. CDR1 is LNHDA, CDR2 SQIVND, per germline (reference sequence). The CDR3 loop reads CASSIAVTGNAEAFF. The CDR3 coding sequence is TGTGCCAGTAGTATAGCCGTTACAGGGAACGCTGAAGCTTTCTTT.

The V gene is TRBV2, the J gene TRBJ2-2; 8 bases align to TRBD2. The CDR3 extends over 14 amino acids. Germline V lookup: CDR1 SNHLY, CDR2 FYNNEI. The trim removed 6 bases at V and 7 bases at J, leaving 7 bases unmatched. The CDR3 protein is CASRGTRESGELFF. The CDR3 DNA reads TGTGCCAGCAGAGGGACTAGGGAAAGCGGGGAGCTGTTTTTT.

The chain recombines TRBV28 with TRBJ1-4; 8 nucleotides align to TRBD1. CDR1 and CDR2 (germline): MDHEN, SYDVKM. J gave up 9 bases and V 5 bases, and 2 bases lay outside the gene matches. The CDR3 has 12 residues. The CDR3, as DNA: TGTGCCAGCAGTCGACAGGGGCAAAAACTGTTTTTT. Amino acid sequence: CASSRQGQKLFF.

J is TRBJ1-5 and V is TRBV28; 9 bases map to TRBD1. The germline gives CDR1 MDHEN, CDR2 SYDVKM. V trimming: 1 base; J trimming: 4 bases; junction bases outside the gene matches: 8. The CDR3 covers 17 residues. CDR3: CASSLFRDRVSNQPQHF. CDR3 sequence (DNA): TGTGCCAGCAGTTTATTCCGGGACAGGGTTAGTAATCAGCCCCAGCATTTT.

This clone has only one observation. The V and J genes are TRBV5-4 and TRBJ2-3; 8 bases line up with TRBD2. Germline CDR1 SGHNT, CDR2 YYREEE (reference sequence). The CDR3 is made up of 15 amino acids. V lost 2 bases and J lost 2; bases outside the gene matches: 4. CDR3 region: CASSFKRGNTDTQYF. The CDR3 nucleotides are TGTGCCAGCAGCTTTAAGCGGGGGAACACAGATACGCAGTATTTT.

The V and J genes are TRBV28 and TRBJ2-1, with TRBD1 matching 12 bases. The CDR3 has 14 residues. Germline V gives CDR1 MDHEN, CDR2 SYDVKM. Germline trimming cut 6 bases from V and 7 bases from J; bases unmatched to any gene: 4. DNA for the CDR3: TGTGCCAGCAGGGGACAGGGGGCGGGTAATGAGCAGTTCTTC. This codes for CASRGQGAGNEQFF.

This clone was counted once. The chain has TRBV29-1 and TRBJ2-2; D possibly corresponds to TRBD2 (5 bases). Germline loops: CDR1 SQVTM, CDR2 ANQGSEA. The germline V and J ends were trimmed by 6 bases and 3 bases, with 14 bases remaining between them. The CDR3 has 14 residues. The CDR3 nucleotides are TGCAGCGTCGCCAGGACTTCCTACACCGGGGAGCTGTTTTTT. Translating gives CSVARTSYTGELFF.

The CDR3 DNA follows: TGCAGCGTACGAGAGACAGGACCCTATGGCTACACCTTC. Amino acids: CSVRETGPYGYTF. This chain joins TRBV29-1 and TRBJ1-2; D perhaps matches TRBD1 (6 bases). CDR3 length: 13 residues. Trimming shortened V by 6 bases and J by 4 bases, and 15 bases separated the two germline ends. Germline V CDR1 and CDR2: SQVTM, ANQGSEA.

The V gene is TRBV5-6, the J gene TRBJ2-7; D is ambiguous. The CDR3 consists of 13 residues. Trimming left V 0 bases short and J 9 bases short, with 13 bases between. CDR1 is SGHDT and CDR2 is YYEEEE in the germline V gene. The CDR3 sequence: CASSLGRLRRQYF. The CDR3, as DNA: TGTGCCAGCAGCTTGGGACGACTTCGGAGGCAGTACTTC.

The gene calls are TRBV13 and TRBJ2-7, with D possibly being TRBD1 (5 bases). Germline V gene data show CDR1 as PRHDT and CDR2 as FYEKMQ (reference sequence). CDR3 length equals 15 residues. V was shortened by 5 bases and J by 2 bases, with 16 bases between the two germline ends. This CDR3 is CASSLPTGQPYEQYF. Here the CDR3 DNA reads TGTGCCAGCAGCCTTCCCACCGGACAACCCTACGAGCAGTACTTC. The complete variable domain, with remaining parts taken from reference TRBV13 and TRBJ2-7, reads AAGVIQSPRHLIKEKRETATLKCYPIPRHDTVYWYQQGPGQDPQFLISFYEKMQSDKGSIPDRFSAQQFSDYHSELNMSSLELGDSALYFCASSLPTGQPYEQYFGPGTRLTVT.

This chain connects TRBV5-1 to TRBJ2-5; possible D gene TRBD1, 8 bases. From germline, CDR1 is SGHRS and CDR2 YFSETQ. The CDR3 spans 13 residues. The ends were cut back, 6 bases at V and 5 bases at J, with 14 bases in the middle. This chain's CDR3 is CASKQGEGETQYF. CDR3 sequence (DNA): TGCGCCAGCAAACAGGGGGAGGGGGAGACCCAGTACTTC.

This clone was seen once. The chain recombines TRBV5-4 with TRBJ1-4; TRBD1 agrees at 10 bases. The CDR3 contains 14 residues. The V gene end was trimmed by 4 bases and the J gene end by 6 bases; junction bases not matched to a gene: 3. Looked up from germline, CDR1 is SGHNT and CDR2 is YYREEE (reference sequence). CDR3 residues: CASSGGTGDEKLFF. The CDR3 DNA follows: TGTGCCAGCAGCGGCGGGACAGGGGATGAAAAACTGTTTTTT. The whole variable domain, remainder taken from reference TRBV5-4 and TRBJ1-4, is ETGVTQSPTHLIKTRGQQVTLRCSSQSGHNTVSWYQQALGQGPQFIFQYYREEENGRGNFPPRFSGLQFPNYSSELNVNALELDDSALYLCASSGGTGDEKLFFGSGTQLSVL.

The gene calls are TRBV19 and TRBJ1-2; no clear D gene. The CDR3 extends over 13 amino acids. CDR1 is LNHDA, CDR2 SQIVND, per germline (reference sequence). V lost 5 bases and J 6 bases, leaving 13 bases between the germline ends. The CDR3 loop is CASSPHGSNGYTF. The CDR3 nucleotides read TGTGCCAGTAGTCCCCACGGGTCGAATGGCTACACCTTC.

This chain connects TRBV28 to TRBJ2-7; 9 bases align to TRBD2. Germline V gives CDR1 MDHEN, CDR2 SYDVKM. With V trimmed by 3 bases and J by 0 bases, 9 bases remained unmatched. The CDR3 spans 17 residues. CDR3 nucleotides: TGTGCCAGCAGTTTTCTAGCGGGGCTAGGGAGCTCCTACGAGCAGTACTTC. Encoded protein: CASSFLAGLGSSYEQYF. Filled out from reference TRBV28 and TRBJ2-7, the complete variable domain reads DVKVTQSSRYLVKRTGEKVFLECVQDMDHENMFWYRQDPGLGLRLIYFSYDVKMKEKGDIPEGYSVSREKKERFSLILESASTNQTSMYLCASSFLAGLGSSYEQYFGPGTRLTVT.

The chain joins TRBV5-8 to TRBJ1-2; D call uncertain. The germline V gene has CDR1 SGHTS and CDR2 YDEGEE. The CDR3 is made up of 14 amino acids. V was shortened by 2 bases and J by 3 bases, with 11 bases between the two germline ends. The DNA of the CDR3 is TGTGCCAGCAGCTTTAGATTATCGGACTATGGCTACACCTTC. It yields the protein CASSFRLSDYGYTF. The variable domain in full, with the rest retrieved from reference TRBV5-8 and TRBJ1-2, is EAGVTQSPTHLIKTRGQQATLRCSPISGHTSVYWYQQALGLGLQFLLWYDEGEERNRGNFPPRFSGRQFPNYSSELNVNALELEDSALYLCASSFRLSDYGYTFGSGTRLTVV.

To note about this clone: A read error may produce the germline difference seen at one junction end. V usage is TRBV7-7 and J usage is TRBJ2-2; 11 nucleotides match TRBD2. The CDR3 spans 16 residues. Germline CDR1 SSHAT, CDR2 FNYEAQ (reference sequence). CDR3 coding DNA: TGTGCTAGCAGCTTAGAGCCTAGCGGGAGGACCGGGGAGCTGTTTTTT. This translates into CASSLEPSGRTGELFF. The complete variable domain, with remaining parts taken from reference TRBV7-7 and TRBJ2-2, reads GAGVSQSPRYKVTKRGQDVTLRCDPISSHATLYWYQQALGQGPEFLTYFNYEAQPDKSGLPSDRFSAERPEGSISTLTIQRTEQRDSAMYRCASSLEPSGRTGELFFGEGSRLTVL.